Listed below are T cell receptor beta chains from one sample, sequenced in a study of shared clonotypes between healthy human individuals. Using immunoSEQ multiplex PCR, the repertoire was profiled, and TCRdb retains in-frame clones only, with some absent. The sample yields 2.3 million or so clones, about 92% seen once. The specimen was naive CD4+ T cells from PBMCs. These receptor sequences come from a man aged 18 to 30 in good health. Some clones in this sample may be carry-over from other donors' samples. Each CDR3 is given with its conserved first and last residue. The D gene is left open where the match is weak. Size is stated for part of the rows, as once, few or many counts, or as a class when the clone is expanded.

J gene | V gene | D gene | clone size | CDR3 protein | CDR3 DNA
TRBJ2-1 | TRBV13 | TRBD1 | NA | CASSRQGDLYNEQFF | TGTGCCAGCAGCAGACAGGGAGATCTTTACAATGAGCAGTTCTTC
TRBJ2-7 | TRBV4-3 | NA | NA | CASSQALVGRGHSYSHEQYF | TGCGCCAGCAGCCAGGCTCTGGTCGGGCGGGGCCACTCCTATTCCCACGAGCAGTACTTC
TRBJ2-3 | TRBV7-3 | TRBD2 | NA | CASSLYSGTTDTQYF | TGTGCCAGCAGCTTATACAGCGGGACCACAGATACGCAGTATTTT
TRBJ1-4 | TRBV27 | TRBD1 | once | CASSLLEGAGKLFF | TGTGCCAGCAGTTTGTTGGAGGGGGCGGGAAAACTGTTTTTT
TRBJ1-1 | TRBV7-3 | NA | NA | CASSFRQDTEAFF | TGTGCCAGCAGCTTCCGACAGGACACTGAAGCTTTCTTT
TRBJ1-1 | TRBV10-3 | NA | once | CATGRGVTEAFF | TGTGCCACGGGGAGGGGAGTCACTGAAGCTTTCTTT
TRBJ2-3 | TRBV29-1 | NA | NA | CSGASQRADTQYF | TGCAGCGGGGCCTCTCAAAGGGCAGATACGCAGTATTTT
TRBJ2-1 | TRBV27 | TRBD1 | once | CASSLNGQGLKNEQFF | TGTGCCAGCAGTTTAAACGGACAGGGGCTAAAGAATGAGCAGTTCTTC
TRBJ2-7 | TRBV29-1 | TRBD1 | once | CSAGAGGYEQYF | TGCAGCGCCGGCGCAGGGGGCTACGAGCAGTACTTC
TRBJ1-3 | TRBV10-3 | NA | NA | CAIRADPGLSSGNTIYF | TGTGCCATCAGGGCAGATCCGGGTCTAAGCTCTGGAAACACCATATATTTT
TRBJ2-5 | TRBV7-2 | NA | NA | CASSLGLGPETQYF | TGTGCCAGCAGCTTAGGGTTAGGACCAGAGACCCAGTACTTC
TRBJ2-7 | TRBV21-1 | NA | NA | CASSKLRVPYEQYF | TGTGCCAGCAGCAAACTCAGGGTACCCTACGAGCAGTACTTC